Described below is a single T cell receptor beta chain sequence and its context. TCRdb recomputed calls from the 5' RACE reads with MiXCR, one row per CDR3 protein. The sample includes around 30,000 distinct CDR3 sequences, roughly a tenth of them seen just once. This entry comes from a study of early T cells in non-severe SARS-CoV-2 infection. Germline values: CDR1 MNHEY, CDR2 SVGEGT. The ends were cut back, 2 bases at V and 2 bases at J, with 8 bases in the middle. The CDR3 loop spans 14 amino acids. The chain uses TRBV6-2 or TRBV6-3 and TRBJ2-3; perhaps D is TRBD1 or TRBD2 (5 bases each). Sample: whole blood. The receptor's source is an adult who was a healthcare worker with PCR-confirmed SARS-CoV-2 infection or an uninfected control (not recorded which). CDR3: CASSYRDVTDTQYF. The DNA of the CDR3 is TGTGCCAGCAGTTACCGGGACGTCACAGATACGCAGTATTTT.